These T cell receptor beta chains were read from a single sample in a study of CD8+CD57+ T cells in acquired aplastic anemia. MiXCR, applied by TCRdb to the reads, yields one record per CDR3 protein. The profile shows fewer than 200,000 distinct CDR3 sequences, around 40% of them singletons. The specimen sequenced was sorted CD4+, CD8+, or CD8+CD57+ T cells (not recorded which) from PBMCs. The source of these receptors is a human donor in good health. Both conserved end residues are part of each CDR3. D genes are given only for firm matches. Not every row has a clone size; where given, it reads once, few, many or a size class.

d_gene	j_gene	v_gene	abundance	CDR3nt	CDR3aa
NA	TRBJ2-7	TRBV5-8	NA	TGTGCCAGCAGCTTTCGGCCCCTAGCATCCTACGAGCAGTACTTC	CASSFRPLASYEQYF
NA	TRBJ1-4	TRBV7-3	NA	TGTGCCAGCAGCCCTAGGGGGGGTCGGAACAATGAAAAACTGTTTTTT	CASSPRGGRNNEKLFF
NA	TRBJ2-3	TRBV3-1	NA	TGTGCCAGCAGCCCCCCCCCCTACGGCAGGGTTACAGATACGCAGTATTTT	CASSPPPYGRVTDTQYF
TRBD2	TRBJ2-5	TRBV30	NA	TGTGCCTGGACTGAGGGACTAGCGGGAGAAGAGACCCAGTACTTC	CAWTEGLAGEETQYF
NA	TRBJ2-7	TRBV15	NA	TGTGCCACCAGCCCTCAGGACGGAGCCTACGAGCAGTACTTC	CATSPQDGAYEQYF
TRBD2	TRBJ2-7	TRBV3-1	many	TGTGCCAGCAGCCAAGCCGGGAGGGGCTCCTACGAGCAGTACTTC	CASSQAGRGSYEQYF
TRBD2	TRBJ2-5	TRBV4-2	NA	TGTGCCAGCGTTCCCCAACCGGGACTAGCGGGAGTGGGAGAGACCCAGTACTTC	CASVPQPGLAGVGETQYF
TRBD1	TRBJ2-2	TRBV20-1	NA	TGCAGTGCTGCCAGTCCGGACAGGGGGCTTGGGGAGCTGTTTTTT	CSAASPDRGLGELFF
NA	TRBJ1-2	TRBV30	many	TGTGCCTGGAGTAGGCAGGCAGAAGGCTACACCTTC	CAWSRQAEGYTF
TRBD1	TRBJ2-7	TRBV5-6	NA	TGTGCCAGCAGCCCGGACAGGGCCCCCGAGCAGTACTTC	CASSPDRAPEQYF
NA	TRBJ2-7	TRBV27	many	TGTGCCAGCAGTTTACTCGGACGGTACTACGAGCAGTACTTC	CASSLLGRYYEQYF
NA	TRBJ1-6	TRBV7-2	NA	TGTGCCAGCAGCCAAGTGGCGGGGGGGACTTCACCCCTCCACTTT	CASSQVAGGTSPLHF
TRBD2	TRBJ2-7	TRBV5-4	NA	TGTGCCAGCAGCCTAGGACTAGCGGGAGCGAACGAGCAGTACTTC	CASSLGLAGANEQYF
TRBD1	TRBJ1-5	TRBV27	few	TGTGCCAGCAGTTTCTCCGGGACAGGGGTTGGTCAGCCCCAGCATTTT	CASSFSGTGVGQPQHF
TRBD1	TRBJ2-1	TRBV29-1	NA	TGCAGCTTGACAGGGGCCAATGAGCAGTTCTTC	CSLTGANEQFF
TRBD2	TRBJ2-1	TRBV18	NA	TGTGCCAGCTCACCAGCTTTCGGGGGGTCTTACAATGAGCAGTTCTTC	CASSPAFGGSYNEQFF
TRBD1	TRBJ1-1	TRBV20-1	many	TGCAGTGCTAAGAGACAGGGGCGAAGTGAAGCTTTCTTT	CSAKRQGRSEAFF
TRBD1	TRBJ2-3	TRBV27	NA	TGTGCCAGCAGTACCGACAGGGGTGGCACAGATACGCAGTATTTT	CASSTDRGGTDTQYF
TRBD1	TRBJ2-2	TRBV20-1	many	TGCAGTGCTAGACGCACAGGGGACACCGGGGAGCTGTTTTTT	CSARRTGDTGELFF
NA	TRBJ1-2	TRBV7-9	NA	TGTGCCAGCACTCTAGGGACGGGGCGAACTCATGGCTACACCTTC	CASTLGTGRTHGYTF
TRBD1	TRBJ2-7	TRBV19	many	TGTGCGGCGGGACAGGGGTTCAGCGAGCAGTACTTC	CAAGQGFSEQYF
NA	TRBJ1-3	TRBV28	NA	TGTGCCAGCAGTTTACAGGGTTTTTCTGGAAACACCATATATTTT	CASSLQGFSGNTIYF
NA	TRBJ2-5	TRBV2	NA	TGTGCCAGCAGTGTAAGGGGGACGGGAGAGACCCAGTACTTC	CASSVRGTGETQYF
NA	TRBJ2-5	TRBV7-3	many	TGTGCCAGCAGCTTAAGAATAGGCAGCAAAGAGACCCAGTACTTC	CASSLRIGSKETQYF
NA	TRBJ2-7	TRBV4-1	many	TGCGCCAGCAGGCCGGTGGGTTCCTACGAGCAGTACTTC	CASRPVGSYEQYF
TRBD1	TRBJ1-4	TRBV15	many	TGTGCCACCAGCAGAGAAGTACAGGGGTCCGGCGAAAAACTGTTTTTT	CATSREVQGSGEKLFF
TRBD2	TRBJ2-7	TRBV20-1	many	TGCAGTGCTATCCCTAGGGGGAGCGGGAGGGCCGGATCCTACGAGCAGTACTTC	CSAIPRGSGRAGSYEQYF
NA	TRBJ2-3	TRBV27	NA	TGTGCCAGCAGTTTATCGAGGTCGATAGATACGCAGTATTTT	CASSLSRSIDTQYF
NA	TRBJ2-2	TRBV5-1	many	TGCGCCAGCAGCTTGGGCGACAGTAGGAACACCGGGGAGCTGTTTTTT	CASSLGDSRNTGELFF
NA	TRBJ2-3	TRBV27	NA	TGTGCCAGCAGTTTATCGAGTCTAGGTGCAGATACGCAGTATTTT	CASSLSSLGADTQYF
NA	TRBJ1-2	TRBV2	NA	TGTGCCAGCAGCGACCCCCAGGGCCTCATCGGAGGCTACACCTTC	CASSDPQGLIGGYTF
NA	TRBJ1-3	TRBV19	NA	TGTGCCAGTAGTATAGCTCCGGACACTGGAAACACCATATATTTT	CASSIAPDTGNTIYF
TRBD1	TRBJ2-7	TRBV10-3	NA	TGTGCCATCCAAAACCGGGACAGGGGGCTGCGTGAGCAGTACTTC	CAIQNRDRGLREQYF
NA	TRBJ1-2	TRBV20-1	NA	TGCAGTGCGCGACAGGAAGTGAGTGGCTATGGCTACACCTTC	CSARQEVSGYGYTF
NA	TRBJ2-2	TRBV6-1	NA	TGTGCCAGCACCCAGGAACCCTTTGGGGGGGAGCTGTTTTTT	CASTQEPFGGELFF
NA	TRBJ2-7	TRBV7-6	many	TGTGCCAGCAGCCCCCTCCCTCGCCGAGGAGGGTCCGACGAGCAGTACTTC	CASSPLPRRGGSDEQYF
TRBD1	TRBJ2-1	TRBV2	few	TGTGCCAGCAGGGAGCGGACAGGCTCCTACAATGAGCAGTTCTTC	CASRERTGSYNEQFF
NA	TRBJ1-1	TRBV7-9	many	TGTGCCAGCAGCTTAGGGGGCGAGAACACTGAAGCTTTCTTT	CASSLGGENTEAFF
NA	TRBJ1-5	TRBV2	NA	TGTGCCAGCGGCAGGGGCAATCAGCCCCAGCATTTT	CASGRGNQPQHF
NA	TRBJ1-4	TRBV19	NA	TGTGGAACAGGGCTATCCGGGGCTAATGAAAAACTGTTTTTT	CGTGLSGANEKLFF
TRBD2	TRBJ2-5	TRBV25-1	many	TGTGCCAGCAGACAAGCGGGGGGGCTGCGGGAGACCCAGTACTTC	CASRQAGGLRETQYF
NA	TRBJ1-1	TRBV9	many	TGTGCCAGCAGCGCAATGACAGGCACGAACACTGAAGCTTTCTTT	CASSAMTGTNTEAFF
NA	TRBJ1-1	TRBV20-1	many	TGCAGTGCTAGCCCGGACGGGGGTGCGAACACTGAAGCTTTCTTT	CSASPDGGANTEAFF
TRBD2	TRBJ2-7	TRBV28	few	TGTGCCAGCAGTGTGGGGGGAGGGAGGGTCTACGAGCAGTACTTC	CASSVGGGRVYEQYF
TRBD2	TRBJ2-7	TRBV2	many	TGTGCCGGGGGGGAGGGCGCCTACGAGCAGTACTTC	CAGGEGAYEQYF
NA	TRBJ2-1	TRBV6-2/TRBV6-3	NA	TGTGCCAGCAGTTACGGACAACCTGGGCGGGCTAGCCCACGGTGGAACGAGCAGTTCTTC	CASSYGQPGRASPRWNEQFF
NA	TRBJ2-2	TRBV5-1	NA	TGCGCCAGCAGCCCGAGGACGAGGGGTTTGGGCACCGGGGAGCTGTTTTTT	CASSPRTRGLGTGELFF